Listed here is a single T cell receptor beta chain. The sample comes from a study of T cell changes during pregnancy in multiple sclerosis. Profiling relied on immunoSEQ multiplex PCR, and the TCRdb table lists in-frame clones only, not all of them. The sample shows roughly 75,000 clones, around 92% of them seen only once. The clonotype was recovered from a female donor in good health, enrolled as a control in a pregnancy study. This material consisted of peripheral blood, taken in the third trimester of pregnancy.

The CDR3 DNA sequence: TGTGCCAGCAGTTATGCAGGGATGGTCAACGTCCTGACTTTC. Amino acid sequence: CASSYAGMVNVLTF. The chain couples TRBV6-6 to TRBJ2-6, with a tentative D call TRBD1 (5 bases). V was shortened by 3 bases and J by 9 bases, with 12 bases between the two germline ends. The germline V gene has CDR1 MNHNY and CDR2 SVGAGI (reference sequence). The CDR3 extends over 14 amino acids.